This is a list of T cell receptor beta chains from one sample in a study of shared clonotypes between healthy human individuals. The protocol was immunoSEQ multiplex PCR, while the TCRdb copy is restricted to in-frame clones and leaves out a portion. The data contain around 700,000 clones, about 92% of them seen just once; the ten biggest clones take up roughly 22%. Sequencing used naive CD8+ T cells sorted from blood. Receptors originate from a man aged 30 to 45 in good health. Both conserved end residues are part of each CDR3. The order of the fields is J gene, D gene, clone size, V gene, CDR3 protein, CDR3 DNA. The D gene is left open where the match is weak. The size entry is marked missing in some rows and otherwise reads once, few, many or a size class.

J: TRBJ1-5; D: -; size: few; V: TRBV7-9; CDR3: CASSSSGGRSNQPQHF; DNA: TGTGCCAGCAGCTCCTCCGGGGGTAGGAGCAATCAGCCCCAGCATTTT
J: TRBJ1-1; D: -; size: once; V: TRBV27; CDR3: CASSPDWLGVAYTEAFF; DNA: TGTGCCAGCAGTCCCGACTGGTTGGGGGTCGCCTACACTGAAGCTTTCTTT
J: TRBJ2-2; D: -; size: -; V: TRBV11-2; CDR3: CASSLAPDLTGELFF; DNA: TGTGCCAGCAGCTTAGCCCCGGATCTAACCGGGGAGCTGTTTTTT
J: TRBJ1-5; D: TRBD1; size: -; V: TRBV27; CDR3: CASSSGQGAFQPQHF; DNA: TGTGCCAGCAGTTCCGGGCAGGGGGCTTTTCAGCCCCAGCATTTT
J: TRBJ2-3; D: -; size: -; V: TRBV5-5; CDR3: CASSLTLASTDTQYF; DNA: TGTGCCAGCAGCTTAACACTAGCTAGCACAGATACGCAGTATTTT
J: TRBJ2-3; D: TRBD1; size: -; V: TRBV11-3; CDR3: CASSHRDSLDTQYF; DNA: TGTGCCAGCAGCCACCGGGACAGCCTAGATACGCAGTATTTT
J: TRBJ2-3; D: -; size: -; V: TRBV7-3; CDR3: CASSLTTSSTQYF; DNA: TGTGCCAGCAGCTTGACTACTTCGAGTACGCAGTATTTT
J: TRBJ2-2; D: -; size: -; V: TRBV27; CDR3: CASSLFRESGELFF; DNA: TGTGCCAGCAGTTTATTTAGGGAGTCCGGGGAGCTGTTTTTT
J: TRBJ2-7; D: -; size: -; V: TRBV28; CDR3: CASSLSLAGTYEQYF; DNA: TGTGCCAGCAGTTTGAGTCTAGCAGGCACCTACGAGCAGTACTTC
J: TRBJ2-2; D: -; size: -; V: TRBV21-1; CDR3: CASSKGRAGPPRGTTGELFF; DNA: TGTGCCAGCAGCAAAGGGAGAGCGGGACCCCCCCGGGGCACCACCGGGGAGCTGTTTTTT
J: TRBJ2-3; D: TRBD2; size: -; V: TRBV29-1; CDR3: CSLEGSVAGSVDTQYF; DNA: TGCAGCCTTGAAGGGAGTGTAGCGGGGAGCGTTGATACGCAGTATTTT
J: TRBJ2-1; D: -; size: -; V: TRBV2; CDR3: CASISNEQFF; DNA: TGTGCCAGCATATCTAATGAGCAGTTCTTC
J: TRBJ1-3; D: -; size: -; V: TRBV30; CDR3: CAWSSGISGNTIYF; DNA: TGTGCCTGGAGTTCAGGAATCTCTGGAAACACCATATATTTT
J: TRBJ1-1; D: -; size: -; V: TRBV6-1; CDR3: CASSDRGWTEAFF; DNA: TGTGCCAGCAGTGACCGGGGGTGGACTGAAGCTTTCTTT